One and the same sample provided the 8 T cell receptor beta chains below, sequenced in a study of blood T cell repertoires in COVID-19. Sequencing was performed with immunoSEQ multiplex PCR; in TCRdb, only in-frame clones are kept and a portion is missing. Altogether about 210,000 clones are present, roughly 86% being singletons, with the ten largest covering about 9.4%. Specimen: PBMCs or T cells enriched from blood (not recorded which). The receptors here all came from a man younger than 35 with acute COVID-19.

This clone was found a few times. The chain links TRBV5-1 to TRBJ2-1; possible D gene TRBD2, 6 bases. CDR3 length equals 13 residues. CDR1 SGHRS and CDR2 YFSETQ come from the germline V gene. The ends were cut back, 3 bases at V and 9 bases at J, with 13 bases in the middle. CDR3 protein: CASSSLGGIEQFF. CDR3 in DNA: TGCGCCAGCAGCTCCCTGGGCGGGATTGAGCAGTTCTTC.

V gene TRBV5-1 combines with J gene TRBJ2-2, with 12 positions matching TRBD2. V lost 4 bases, J lost 5 bases, and 3 bases stayed unmatched. CDR3 size: 15 residues. The germline V gene encodes CDR1 SGHRS and CDR2 YFSETQ. In nucleotides, the CDR3 is TGCGCCAGCAGCAATCTAGCGGGAGGGACCGGGGAGCTGTTTTTT. Amino acid sequence: CASSNLAGGTGELFF.

In this sample, this clone turned up a few times. This sequence joins TRBV20-1 and TRBJ2-7; 12 nucleotides align to TRBD2. V was clipped by 5 bases and J by 5 bases; unmatched bases: 4. The CDR3 covers 13 residues. CDR1 and CDR2 from the germline V gene are DFQATT and SNEGSKA (reference sequence). Written as DNA, the CDR3 is TGCAGTGCTCGTGGACTAGCGGGAAACGAGCAGTACTTC. Amino acids: CSARGLAGNEQYF.

The rearrangement joins TRBV24-1 to TRBJ1-2; maybe TRBD1 (5 bases). Germline V lookup: CDR1 KGHDR, CDR2 SFDVKD. The CDR3 is made up of 16 amino acids. Trimming stripped 7 bases from V and 6 bases from J, with 23 bases between. The CDR3 coding sequence is TGTGCCACCAGCCCCCAAGAACCAGGGCTAGGGGATGGCTACACCTTC. Translation: CATSPQEPGLGDGYTF.

This clone has a handful of counts. The chain links TRBV7-2 to TRBJ2-3; 7 bases agree with TRBD2. The CDR3 extends over 16 amino acids. V shed 4 bases and J 2 bases; nucleotides not matched to a gene: 9. CDR1 and CDR2 (germline): SGHTA, FQGNSA. The CDR3 region has the DNA TGTGCCAGCAGCTCGTGGGAGGGACTCTACACAGATACGCAGTATTTT. It codes for CASSSWEGLYTDTQYF.

The J gene is TRBJ1-3, the V gene TRBV7-8; no reliable D call. Germline-derived CDR1 and CDR2 are SGHVS and FQNEAQ. The CDR3 sequence is 14 residues long. V was cut by 6 bases and J by 0 bases, with 9 bases left in between. The chain's CDR3 is CASRVRGSGNTIYF. The CDR3, as DNA: TGTGCCAGCAGAGTTCGGGGCTCTGGAAACACCATATATTTT.

J is TRBJ1-1 and V is TRBV5-1; unclear D gene. Germline V CDR1 and CDR2: SGHRS, YFSETQ. The V end was cut by 2 bases, the J end by 2 bases, with 7 bases between. This CDR3 is built from 13 residues. The DNA for the CDR3 is TGCGCCAGCAGCTTTCGGGGTAACACTGAAGCTTTCTTT. It codes for CASSFRGNTEAFF.

V gene TRBV28 combines with J gene TRBJ2-7, with 7 positions matching TRBD1. Per the germline V gene, CDR1 is MDHEN and CDR2 is SYDVKM. With V trimmed by 0 bases and J by 6 bases, 2 bases remained unmatched. This CDR3 region has 13 residues. CDR3: CASSLWGTVEQYF. CDR3 bases: TGTGCCAGCAGTTTATGGGGGACAGTCGAGCAGTACTTC.